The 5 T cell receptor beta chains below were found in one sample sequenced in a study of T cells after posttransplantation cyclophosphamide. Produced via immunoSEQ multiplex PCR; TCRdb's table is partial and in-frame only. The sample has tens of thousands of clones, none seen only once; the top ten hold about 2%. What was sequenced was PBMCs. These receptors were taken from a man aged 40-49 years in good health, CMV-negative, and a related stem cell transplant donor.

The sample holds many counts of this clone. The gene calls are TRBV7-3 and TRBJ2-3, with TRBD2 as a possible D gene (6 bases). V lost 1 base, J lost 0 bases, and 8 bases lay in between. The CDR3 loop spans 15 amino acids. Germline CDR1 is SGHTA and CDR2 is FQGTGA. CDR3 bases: TGTGCCAGCAGCTTAAGCGGGATGAGCACAGATACGCAGTATTTT. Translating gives CASSLSGMSTDTQYF.

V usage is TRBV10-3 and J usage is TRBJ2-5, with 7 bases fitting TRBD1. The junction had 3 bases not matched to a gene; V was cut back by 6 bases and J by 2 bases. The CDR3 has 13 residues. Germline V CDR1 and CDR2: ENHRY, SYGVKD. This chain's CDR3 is CAIRGDSQETQYF. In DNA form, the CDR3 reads TGTGCCATCAGGGGGGACAGTCAAGAGACCCAGTACTTC.

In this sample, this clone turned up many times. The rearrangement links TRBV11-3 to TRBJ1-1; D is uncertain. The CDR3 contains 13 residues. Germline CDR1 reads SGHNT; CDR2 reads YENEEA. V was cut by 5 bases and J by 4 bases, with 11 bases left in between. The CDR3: CASSPEESTEAFF. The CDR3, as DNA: TGTGCCAGCAGCCCAGAGGAGTCCACTGAAGCTTTCTTT.

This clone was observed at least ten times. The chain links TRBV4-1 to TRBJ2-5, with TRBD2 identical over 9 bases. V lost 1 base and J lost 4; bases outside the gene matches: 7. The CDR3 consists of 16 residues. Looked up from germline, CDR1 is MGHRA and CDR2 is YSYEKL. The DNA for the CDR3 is TGCGCCAGCAGCCAAGGAAATAGCGGGGGTCGAGAGACCCAGTACTTC. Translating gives CASSQGNSGGRETQYF.

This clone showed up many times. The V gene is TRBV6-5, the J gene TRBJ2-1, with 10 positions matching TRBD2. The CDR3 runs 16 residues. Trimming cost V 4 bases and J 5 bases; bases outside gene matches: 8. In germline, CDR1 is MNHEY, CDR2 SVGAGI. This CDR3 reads CASSSLSGRTNNEQFF. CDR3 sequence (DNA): TGTGCCAGCAGTTCCCTTAGCGGGAGGACAAACAATGAGCAGTTCTTC.